This TCR beta chain was recorded in a study of CD8 T cells in Susac syndrome. This CDR3 is 15 amino acids long. Per germline, CDR1 SQVTM and CDR2 ANQGSEA. The V end was cut by 3 bases, the J end by 2 bases, with 13 bases between. This clonotype was recorded only once. Random hexamers were used to reverse transcribe the RNA input (about 0.45 to 1 ug). TCRdb reprocessed the immunoSEQ multiplex PCR reads with MiXCR, giving one entry per CDR3 protein. The repertoire holds about 400,000 distinct CDR3 sequences, with about 85% as singletons. The sequenced sample was CD8+ T cells from PBMCs. The receptor comes from a human donor with multiple sclerosis. The gene calls are TRBV29-1 and TRBJ2-2; D may be TRBD1 (5 bases). CDR3 amino acids: CSVDWAGLNTGELFF. The CDR3 nucleotides are TGCAGCGTTGATTGGGCAGGGCTAAACACCGGGGAGCTGTTTTTT.